This TCR beta chain was captured in a study of T cells in tuberculosis. Overall study findings and caveats: GEM motif frequencies gave 55% to 75% accuracy; the GMM repertoire gave roughly 90%. Smaller distances to GMM-specific TCRs suggested their expansion in active tuberculosis.

At study entry, adolescents had tuberculin skin tests and IGRA screening. Worth noting for this clone: Its antigen is not known.

The data were produced by immunoSEQ multiplex PCR, yet TCRdb's version contains in-frame clones alone and is incomplete. The sample lists tens of thousands of clones, over 90% occurring once. The source of this sequence is a donor between 10 and 29 years old with latent tuberculosis or without tuberculosis infection. The source material was PBMCs.

The CDR3 DNA follows: TGCAGCGTTGAAGGGCACTCACCGGGACAGGGCTCCTACGAGCAGTACTTC. It specifies CSVEGHSPGQGSYEQYF. This chain connects TRBV29-1 to TRBJ2-7; 9 bases align to TRBD1. CDR1 and CDR2 from the germline V gene are SQVTM and ANQGSEA. The trim removed 1 base at V and 0 bases at J, leaving 10 bases unmatched. The CDR3 is 17 amino acids.